The 27 T cell receptor beta chains in this list originate from one sample, sequenced in a study of cytomegalovirus exposure and HLA in healthy donors (dated by TCRdb to the late 2010s). Library generation was performed with the immunoSEQ multiplex PCR assay. For the multiplex PCR, a mixture combining 60 forward primers for TCR Vbeta segments and 13 reverse primers for TCR Jbeta segments was used. Drawn from immuneACCESS, this table holds only the in-frame rearrangements with V and J called that TCRdb kept. Clones are partly lost; checked studies trace under half to an unresolved V gene and leave the rest unexplained. In this sample the table shows 45,000 to 65,000 clones, roughly four fifths of which occur a single time. Of the sample, 1.6% falls within the top ten clones. The specimen sequenced was PBMCs. The receptors derive from a man in his thirties or forties in good health and CMV-seronegative.

The chain's CDR3 is CASRHGLSGANVLTF. Written as DNA, the CDR3 is TGTGCCAGCAGACATGGGCTCTCTGGGGCCAACGTCCTGACTTTC. The rearrangement uses TRBV14 and TRBJ2-6; D ambiguous. Trimming left V 6 bases short and J 0 bases short, with 9 bases between. Germline CDR1 and CDR2: SGHDN and FVKESK. The CDR3 loop spans 15 amino acids.

V is TRBV7-9 and J is TRBJ1-3; possible D gene TRBD1, 5 bases. The CDR3 runs 17 residues. Trimming took 5 bases from V and 2 from J, leaving 19 bases between them. The germline gives CDR1 SEHNR, CDR2 FQNEAQ (reference sequence). CDR3 nucleotide sequence: TGTGCCAGCAGCCGAGGCCAGGGAACCCAGCCTGGAAACACCATATATTTT. Translated, it gives CASSRGQGTQPGNTIYF.

V gene TRBV5-1 combines with J gene TRBJ2-5, with D hard to call. Trimming shortened V by 1 base and J by 3 bases, and 7 bases separated the two germline ends. Germline loops: CDR1 SGHRS, CDR2 YFSETQ. This CDR3 has 13 residues. The CDR3, as DNA: TGCGCCAGCAGCTTGATGCAGGAAGAGACCCAGTACTTC. It codes for CASSLMQEETQYF.

The V and J genes are TRBV28 and TRBJ2-5, with 7 positions matching TRBD1. V lost 6 bases to trimming and J lost 0 bases; unmatched junction nucleotides: 10. CDR1 MDHEN and CDR2 SYDVKM come from the germline V gene. The CDR3 contains 16 residues. The CDR3 loop reads CASRFTTGAYQETQYF. The CDR3 DNA reads as TGTGCCAGCAGATTTACTACAGGGGCGTACCAAGAGACCCAGTACTTC.

The V and J genes are TRBV29-1 and TRBJ2-3; D unresolved. V was clipped by 7 bases and J by 5 bases, with 10 bases between them. There are 11 residues in the CDR3. CDR1 is SQVTM and CDR2 is ANQGSEA in the germline V gene. The CDR3 here is CSAAAGDTQYF. The CDR3 coding sequence is TGCAGCGCTGCCGCCGGAGATACGCAGTATTTT.

J is TRBJ2-7 and V is TRBV10-3, with 10 positions matching TRBD2. The germline V gene encodes CDR1 ENHRY and CDR2 SYGVKD. The CDR3 runs to 12 residues. J gave up 5 bases and V 10 bases, and 5 bases lay outside the gene matches. CDR3 loop: CATAGTSDEQYF. CDR3 DNA sequence: TGTGCCACGGCCGGGACTAGCGACGAGCAGTACTTC.

This chain links TRBV30 with TRBJ2-7, with a possible D match to TRBD1 (5 bases). The germline V and J ends were trimmed by 0 bases and 3 bases, with 12 bases remaining between them. Germline loops: CDR1 GTSNPN, CDR2 SVGIG (reference sequence). This CDR3 region has 14 residues. The CDR3 nucleotides read TGTGCCTGGAGTGTTGGGCAGGGTAGCTACGAGCAGTACTTC. Translation: CAWSVGQGSYEQYF.

This chain uses TRBV18 with TRBJ2-2, with D perhaps matching TRBD1 (6 bases). Germline CDR1 is KGHSH and CDR2 is LQKENI. The CDR3 length is 16 residues. Trimming removed 8 bases at V and 6 bases at J, with 22 bases between. CDR3 nucleotides: TGTGCCAGCACGTCTTCCCACAGGGACGCGGCCGGGGAGCTGTTTTTT. Protein product: CASTSSHRDAAGELFF.

The chain employs TRBV5-6 and TRBJ2-7, with D possibly matching TRBD1 (5 bases). CDR3 length: 15 residues. The ends were cut back, 2 bases at V and 2 bases at J, with 14 bases in the middle. The germline V gene has CDR1 SGHDT and CDR2 YYEEEE. The CDR3 DNA reads as TGTGCCAGCAGCTTCAAGGGGTCGATCCCCTACGAGCAGTACTTC. Translation gives CASSFKGSIPYEQYF.

V usage is TRBV30 and J usage is TRBJ1-2, with 10 bases matching TRBD1. In germline, CDR1 is GTSNPN, CDR2 SVGIG (reference sequence). The junction had 5 bases not matched to a gene; V was cut back by 5 bases and J by 2 bases. This CDR3 spans 14 amino acids. The DNA for the CDR3 is TGTGCCTGGCTCCGGGACAGGGGCAACTATGGCTACACCTTC. It is translated as CAWLRDRGNYGYTF.

This clone showed up just a few times. The genes are TRBV18 and TRBJ1-1, with unresolved D. V lost 3 bases and J lost 3, with 23 bases in between. From germline, CDR1 is KGHSH and CDR2 LQKENI. This CDR3 comprises 18 residues. CDR3 bases: TGTGCCAGCTCACCGACCTCGGGCCTCTCTCTCGGGGACACTGAAGCTTTCTTT. This translates into CASSPTSGLSLGDTEAFF.

The V call is TRBV9, the J call TRBJ2-1; TRBD1 aligns across 8 bases. The CDR3 totals 16 residues. Trimming took 0 bases from V and 6 from J; bases not matched to a gene: 8. Germline loops: CDR1 SGDLS, CDR2 YYNGEE. The CDR3 spells CASSVEAQGARNEQFF. CDR3 nucleotides: TGTGCCAGCAGCGTAGAGGCGCAGGGGGCGCGCAATGAGCAGTTCTTC. Looking up the rest from reference TRBV9 and TRBJ2-1 gives the full variable domain: DSGVTQTPKHLITATGQRVTLRCSPRSGDLSVYWYQQSLDQGLQFLIQYYNGEERAKGNILERFSAQQFPDLHSELNLSSLELGDSALYFCASSVEAQGARNEQFFGPGTRLTVL.

The chain joins TRBV7-6 to TRBJ2-1, with 7 bases that match TRBD1. Trimming took 6 bases from V and 7 from J; bases not matched to a gene: 9. CDR3 size: 14 residues. Germline-derived CDR1 and CDR2 are SGHVS and FNYEAQ. The CDR3 sequence: CASSHNRGSNEQFF. For the CDR3, the DNA is TGTGCCAGCAGTCATAACAGGGGATCGAATGAGCAGTTCTTC.

This chain connects TRBV7-8 to TRBJ2-4; no clear D. V was clipped by 3 bases and J by 2 bases, with 11 bases between them. This CDR3 is 15 amino acids long. Germline V CDR1 and CDR2: SGHVS, FQNEAQ. The DNA for the CDR3 is TGTGCCAGCAGCTTGCTAGTGGAACCCAAAAACATTCAGTACTTC. It codes for CASSLLVEPKNIQYF.

The rearrangement links TRBV5-6 to TRBJ1-1; D remains ambiguous. V was pared by 2 bases and J by 0 bases, with 11 bases between. The CDR3 consists of 15 residues. CDR1 is SGHDT, CDR2 YYEEEE, per germline. CDR3 DNA sequence: TGTGCCAGCAGCTTCGGGGTAGGCATGAACACTGAAGCTTTCTTT. The encoded protein is CASSFGVGMNTEAFF.

The V gene is TRBV18, the J gene TRBJ2-5; 11 nucleotides align to TRBD2. CDR3 length: 20 amino acids. Germline values: CDR1 KGHSH, CDR2 LQKENI. The V and J ends lost 1 base and 0 bases, in that order; junction bases with no gene match: 13. This CDR3 is CASSPLGTSGSPRYQETQYF. The CDR3 DNA follows: TGTGCCAGCTCACCACTGGGGACTAGCGGTTCCCCAAGGTACCAAGAGACCCAGTACTTC.

The chain links TRBV7-9 to TRBJ2-1, with 7 bases aligning to TRBD2. Losses at the gene ends were 5 bases for V and 2 bases for J; bases not matched to a gene: 9. The CDR3 covers 16 residues. The germline gives CDR1 SEHNR, CDR2 FQNEAQ (reference sequence). This chain's CDR3 is CASSPRGLATYNEQFF. In nucleotides, the CDR3 is TGTGCCAGCAGCCCGCGGGGGTTAGCGACCTACAATGAGCAGTTCTTC.

A few counts support this clone. The rearrangement uses TRBV30 and TRBJ2-5, with D perhaps matching TRBD2 (6 bases). This CDR3 spans 13 amino acids. V shed 2 bases and J shed 2 bases, with 9 bases lying between them. The germline V gene encodes CDR1 GTSNPN and CDR2 SVGIG (reference sequence). Written as DNA, the CDR3 is TGTGCCTGGAGTCGGGACTTACAAGAGACCCAGTACTTC. It codes for CAWSRDLQETQYF.

The chain joins TRBV7-9 to TRBJ1-6; D not certain. The CDR3 loop spans 11 amino acids. Germline V lookup: CDR1 SEHNR, CDR2 FQNEAQ (reference sequence). V was pared by 5 bases and J by 9 bases, with 5 bases between. CDR3 nucleotide sequence: TGTGCCAGCAGCATTAGTTCACCCCTCCACTTT. Protein: CASSISSPLHF.

The chain couples TRBV10-3 to TRBJ2-1, with 8 bases fitting TRBD2. Germline assignment: CDR1 ENHRY and CDR2 SYGVKD. The CDR3 totals 13 residues. The trim removed 5 bases at V and 9 bases at J, leaving 6 bases unmatched. The DNA of the CDR3 is TGTGCCATCAGTCTAAGCGGGAGTGGTGAGCAGTTCTTC. Translation: CAISLSGSGEQFF.

This clone was recorded once. This chain links TRBV19 with TRBJ1-4; 8 positions agree with TRBD1. Germline V CDR1 and CDR2: LNHDA, SQIVND (reference sequence). The CDR3 spans 14 residues. J lost 5 bases, V lost 4 bases, and 3 bases had no gene match. This CDR3 is CASSTRDRNEKLFF. CDR3 DNA: TGTGCCAGTAGTACAAGGGACAGGAATGAAAAACTGTTTTTT.

The chain recombines TRBV28 with TRBJ2-1; D ambiguous. In germline, CDR1 is MDHEN, CDR2 SYDVKM. V lost 7 bases, J lost 0 bases, and 10 bases lay in between. The CDR3 runs to 14 residues. The CDR3 DNA follows: TGTGCCAGCAATCCGGAGAGCTCCTACAATGAGCAGTTCTTC. Its protein is CASNPESSYNEQFF. Looking up the rest from reference TRBV28 and TRBJ2-1 gives the full variable domain: DVKVTQSSRYLVKRTGEKVFLECVQDMDHENMFWYRQDPGLGLRLIYFSYDVKMKEKGDIPEGYSVSREKKERFSLILESASTNQTSMYLCASNPESSYNEQFFGPGTRLTVL.

The chain carries TRBV28 and TRBJ2-7, with D possibly TRBD2 on 5 matching bases. Germline V gene lookup returns CDR1 MDHEN and CDR2 SYDVKM. CDR3 length: 15 amino acids. V lost 1 base and J 3 bases, leaving 13 bases between the germline ends. The CDR3 DNA reads as TGTGCCAGCAGTTTATCCGCGGGCAGTAACTACGAGCAGTACTTC. Its translation is CASSLSAGSNYEQYF.

Concerning this clone itself: The germline gene is not matched at one end of the junction; a read error may be the cause. This chain links TRBV7-6 with TRBJ1-2, with D perhaps TRBD1 (6 bases). Germline assignment: CDR1 SGHVS and CDR2 FNYEAQ. The CDR3 spans 15 residues. The CDR3 nucleotides read TGTGCCAGCAGTTTAGAGGCAGGGGACGACTATGGCTACACCTTC. This translates into CASSLEAGDDYGYTF.

As concerns this clone: The same CDR3 also results from other DNA sequences found in this sample. The chain joins TRBV7-2 to TRBJ1-5, with D possibly being TRBD1 (6 bases). The length of the CDR3 is 14 residues. Deletions cut 1 base from V and 5 bases from J, with 9 bases between. Germline V gene sequence: CDR1 SGHTA, CDR2 FQGNSA. CDR3 in amino acids: CASSLVSGDQPQHF. Here the CDR3 DNA reads TGTGCCAGCAGCTTAGTGTCAGGGGATCAGCCCCAGCATTTT.

The V gene is TRBV6-4, the J gene TRBJ1-5; 7 positions agree with TRBD1. Germline assignment: CDR1 MRHNA and CDR2 SNTAGT. The length of the CDR3 is 16 residues. V dropped 8 bases and J dropped 1; count of bases not matched to a gene: 11. The CDR3 nucleotides read TGTGCCAGCCTGACAGGGAATCGGTGGAGCAATCAGCCCCAGCATTTT. It encodes CASLTGNRWSNQPQHF.

Concerning this clone itself: Its ends do not fully match the called genes, so a read error is possible. The chain uses TRBV7-7 and TRBJ1-1; D unresolved. This CDR3 spans 14 amino acids. Per the germline V gene, CDR1 is SSHAT and CDR2 is FNYEAQ (reference sequence). The CDR3: CASSPVTGSSEAFF. CDR3 nucleotide sequence: TGTGCTAGCAGCCCTGTGACGGGTTCGAGCGAAGCTTTCTTT.